These 8 T cell receptor beta chains were sequenced from one sample in a study of blood T cells in healthy people across ages. The use of a sample-barcoded 5' primer and a J-beta primer mix characterized a second PCR of roughly 6 to 11 cycles. TCRdb re-analysed the 5' RACE reads in MiXCR, keeping a single row per CDR3 protein. The data show around 1.1 million distinct CDR3 sequences, 35% to 45% seen once. Sequencing was performed on blood. These receptors originate from a man aged 18 to 29 in good health.

This clonotype was seen more than once but under ten times. This rearrangement joins TRBV6-1 to TRBJ2-1, with 15 bases matching TRBD2. CDR3 length: 17 amino acids. Germline lookup yields CDR1 MNHNS and CDR2 SASEGT. Unmatched junction bases numbered 8, after V lost 6 bases and J lost 5 bases. The CDR3 DNA is TGTGCCAGCAGACGATGGACTAGCGGGGGGGCTAACAATGAGCAGTTCTTC. Translating it yields CASRRWTSGGANNEQFF.

This clonotype has only one observation. The V gene is TRBV9, the J gene TRBJ2-2; 9 nucleotides align to TRBD1. The CDR3 consists of 15 residues. CDR1 and CDR2 from the germline V gene are SGDLS and YYNGEE. The V gene end was trimmed by 4 bases and the J gene end by 4 bases; junction bases not matched to a gene: 5. The DNA of the CDR3 is TGTGCCAGCAGCCTTAGGGACAGGGCCACCGGGGAGCTGTTTTTT. Amino acid sequence: CASSLRDRATGELFF.

This clonotype was recorded a few times. The chain links TRBV12-3 or TRBV12-4 to TRBJ2-1; TRBD2 matches 10 bases. V was clipped by 7 bases and J by 3 bases; unmatched bases: 3. This CDR3 is 14 amino acids long. The CDR3 here is CASNSGGLYNEQFF. Written as DNA, the CDR3 is TGTGCCAGCAATAGCGGGGGGCTCTACAATGAGCAGTTCTTC.

This rearrangement joins TRBV9 to TRBJ2-3, with D perhaps TRBD1 or TRBD2 (5 bases each). CDR3 length: 14 residues. The germline gives CDR1 SGDLS, CDR2 YYNGEE. Trimming removed 1 base from V and 0 bases from J, with 6 bases in between. The CDR3 here is CASSVWGSTDTQYF. The CDR3 nucleotides read TGTGCCAGCAGCGTATGGGGGAGCACAGATACGCAGTATTTT. Drawing the rest from reference TRBV9 and TRBJ2-3, the complete variable domain is DSGVTQTPKHLITATGQRVTLRCSPRSGDLSVYWYQQSLDQGLQFLIQYYNGEERAKGNILERFSAQQFPDLHSELNLSSLELGDSALYFCASSVWGSTDTQYFGPGTRLTVL.

This rearrangement joins TRBV12-3 or TRBV12-4 to TRBJ1-1; tentatively, D is TRBD1 (5 bases). The V and J ends lost 5 bases and 3 bases respectively, with 10 bases between them. The CDR3 has 13 amino acids. CDR3 in DNA: TGTGCCAGCAGTCCCGTACAGGACACTGAAGCTTTCTTT. It is translated as CASSPVQDTEAFF.

This clonotype was recorded a few times. The chain combines TRBV7-3 with TRBJ2-3, with D perhaps TRBD2 (6 bases). Looked up from germline, CDR1 is SGHTA and CDR2 is FQGTGA. There are 15 residues in the CDR3. V was cut by 8 bases and J by 3 bases, with 18 bases left in between. This CDR3 reads CASAPGRGGTDTQYF. CDR3 nucleotide sequence: TGTGCCAGCGCCCCAGGAAGGGGAGGTACAGATACGCAGTATTTT.

This clonotype was observed a few times. The chain links TRBV6-2 or TRBV6-3 to TRBJ2-1, with 13 positions matching TRBD2. This CDR3 spans 16 amino acids. Per the germline V gene, CDR1 is MNHEY and CDR2 is SVGEGT. Unmatched junction bases numbered 2, after V lost 4 bases and J lost 2 bases. Here the CDR3 DNA reads TGTGCCAGCAGTTGGACTAGCGGGGGACCCTACAATGAGCAGTTCTTC. Its protein is CASSWTSGGPYNEQFF.

The chain combines TRBV4-2 with TRBJ1-2; no firm D call. The CDR3 loop spans 16 amino acids. V shed 0 bases and J shed 4 bases, with 15 bases lying between them. CDR1 LGHNA and CDR2 YNFKEQ come from the germline V gene. The CDR3 DNA reads as TGTGCCAGCAGCCAAGATCTATCCTCCGCGTTCTATGGCTACACCTTC. It codes for CASSQDLSSAFYGYTF.